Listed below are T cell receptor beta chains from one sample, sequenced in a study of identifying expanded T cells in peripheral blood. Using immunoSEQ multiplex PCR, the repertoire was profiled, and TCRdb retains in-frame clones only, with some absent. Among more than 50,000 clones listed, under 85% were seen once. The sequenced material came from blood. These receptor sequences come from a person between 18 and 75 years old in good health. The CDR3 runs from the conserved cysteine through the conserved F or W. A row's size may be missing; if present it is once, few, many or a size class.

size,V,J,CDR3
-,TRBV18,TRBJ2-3,CASSSKTSGGTKFRDTQYF
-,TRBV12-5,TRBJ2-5,CASGLVIGQETQYF
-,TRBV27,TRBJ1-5,CASSFGYQPQHF
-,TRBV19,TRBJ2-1,CASSAPWTSGENEQFF
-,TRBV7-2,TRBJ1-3,CASSLSFSGNTIYF
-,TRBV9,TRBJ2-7,CASSAPGQGAHEQYF
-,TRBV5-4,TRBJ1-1,CASSFRGRGTEAFF
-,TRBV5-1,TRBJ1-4,CASSPYNLNEKLFF
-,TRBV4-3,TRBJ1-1,CASSQAQGRDTEAFF
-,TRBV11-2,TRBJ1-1,CASGVDGGNTEAFF
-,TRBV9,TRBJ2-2,CASSVRGRGRETGELFF
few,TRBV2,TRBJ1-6,CASSHDRTNSPLHF
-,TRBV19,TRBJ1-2,CASMGWISYGYTF
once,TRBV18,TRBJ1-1,CASSPPRRDIGTEAFF
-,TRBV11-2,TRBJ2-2,CASSIGQVTGELFF
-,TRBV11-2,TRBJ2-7,CASSLEQGIYEQYF
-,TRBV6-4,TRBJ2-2,CASSETAGGPEELFF
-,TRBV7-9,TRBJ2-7,CASSPISGSSSYEQYF
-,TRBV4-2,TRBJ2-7,CASSQDRRGSYEQYF
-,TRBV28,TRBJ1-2,CASSLGDRGYGYTF
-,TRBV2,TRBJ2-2,CASSEWGNTGELFF
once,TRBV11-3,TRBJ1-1,CASSSDRSNTEAFF
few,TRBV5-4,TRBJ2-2,CASSLVWTSGGSTGELFF
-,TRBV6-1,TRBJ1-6,CASSERGQESPLHF
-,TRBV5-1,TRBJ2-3,CASSAGHARTTDTQYF
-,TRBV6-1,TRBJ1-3,CASSAVGDRGRNTIYF
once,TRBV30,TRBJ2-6,CALDGLAAGSGANVLTF
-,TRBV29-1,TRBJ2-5,CSVPISQTQYF
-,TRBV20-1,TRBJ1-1,CSARFDTEAFF
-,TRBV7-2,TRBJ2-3,CASSLNGGTASTDTQYF
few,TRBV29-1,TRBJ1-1,CSAYSLLNTEAFF
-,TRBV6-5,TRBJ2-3,CASRDLNSGTDTQYF
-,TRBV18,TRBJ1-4,CASSPPGLAEKLFF
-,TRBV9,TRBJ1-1,CASSPERVATTHAEAFF
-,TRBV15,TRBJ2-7,CATSRDGAGGLQYF
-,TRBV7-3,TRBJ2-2,CASRSRGTGELFF
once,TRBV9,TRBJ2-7,CASSRRWGTSYEQYF
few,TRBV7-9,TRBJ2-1,CASKDFNSNEQFF
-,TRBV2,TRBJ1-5,CASSKDGRNSNQPQHF
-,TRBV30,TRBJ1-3,CASTEGHHSGNTIYF
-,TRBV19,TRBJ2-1,CASSNYAARSYNEQFF
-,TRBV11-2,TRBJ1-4,CASSARDREKLFF
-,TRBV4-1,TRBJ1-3,CASSQEVLGGTPRVGNTIYF
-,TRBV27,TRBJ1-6,CASRLGTGNNSPLHF
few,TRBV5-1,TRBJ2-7,CASSLEGSGGEQYF
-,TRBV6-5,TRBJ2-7,CASSYTGTSGYEQYF
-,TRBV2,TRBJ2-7,CASNTGQVYEQYF
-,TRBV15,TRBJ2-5,CATSRDRGPMAQYF
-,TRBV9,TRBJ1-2,CASSNSRELAANYGYTF
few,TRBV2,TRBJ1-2,CASRATGGAYGYTF
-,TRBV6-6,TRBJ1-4,CASSLGENEKLFF
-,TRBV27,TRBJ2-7,CATMPRTGTYEQYF
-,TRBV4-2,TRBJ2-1,CASTKDRGWGNEQFF
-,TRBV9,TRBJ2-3,CASSRRVAGDTQYF
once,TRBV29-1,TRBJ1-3,CSVGGGGSSGNTIYF